Here is one T cell receptor beta chain with its context. These data come from a study of blood T cell repertoires in COVID-19. In the original workflow: Amplification from reference gene primers served as the basis for estimated nucleated cell counts. The data were produced by immunoSEQ multiplex PCR, yet TCRdb's version contains in-frame clones alone and is incomplete. V and J calls and clone size are those listed in that table; D and trimming were worked out from the DNA. The sample gives about 140,000 clones, just under 90% of which show up once; more than 3.5% is in the top ten. This receptor was obtained from a woman in her thirties or forties with acute or convalescent COVID-19. Material: peripheral blood.

The CDR3 sequence: CASSQELPGSATMNTEAFF. In DNA form, the CDR3 reads TGTGCCAGCAGCCAAGAATTGCCAGGGTCAGCCACTATGAACACTGAAGCTTTCTTT. The chain links TRBV7-2 to TRBJ1-1, with D possibly being TRBD1 (5 bases). This CDR3 has 19 residues. Germline V lookup: CDR1 SGHTA, CDR2 FQGNSA. V lost 5 bases and J 0 bases, leaving 25 bases between the germline ends. The full variable domain, completed using reference TRBV7-2 and TRBJ1-1, is GAGVSQSPSNKVTEKGKDVELRCDPISGHTALYWYRQSLGQGLEFLIYFQGNSAPDKSGLPSDRFSAERTGGSVSTLTIQRTQQEDSAVYLCASSQELPGSATMNTEAFFGQGTRLTVV.